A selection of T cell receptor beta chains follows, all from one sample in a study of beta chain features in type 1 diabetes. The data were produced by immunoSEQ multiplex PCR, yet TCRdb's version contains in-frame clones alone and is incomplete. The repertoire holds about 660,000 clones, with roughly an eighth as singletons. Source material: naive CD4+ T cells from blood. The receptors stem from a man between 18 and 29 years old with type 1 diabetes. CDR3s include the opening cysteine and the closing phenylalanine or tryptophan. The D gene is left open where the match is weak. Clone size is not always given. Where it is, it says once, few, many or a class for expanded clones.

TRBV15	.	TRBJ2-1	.	CATSGTIKVVEQFF	TGTGCCACCAGCGGCACAATTAAAGTGGTTGAGCAGTTCTTC
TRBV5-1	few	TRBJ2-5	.	CASSRSRTVELQETQYF	TGCGCCAGCAGCCGATCCCGGACGGTCGAGCTTCAAGAGACCCAGTACTTC
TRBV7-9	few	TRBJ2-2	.	CASSRGTGELFF	TGTGCCAGCAGCCGGGGGACCGGGGAGCTGTTTTTT
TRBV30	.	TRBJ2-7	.	CAWSRIPGTVVYEQYF	TGTGCCTGGAGTAGGATCCCCGGGACCGTGGTTTACGAGCAGTACTTC
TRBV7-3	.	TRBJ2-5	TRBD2	CASSPGLAGTQETQYF	TGTGCCAGCAGTCCCGGACTAGCGGGGACCCAAGAGACCCAGTACTTC
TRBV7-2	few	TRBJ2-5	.	CASSSKGETQYF	TGTGCCAGCAGCTCCAAGGGGGAGACCCAGTACTTC
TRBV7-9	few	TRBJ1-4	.	CASSLLGNTNEKLFF	TGTGCCAGCAGCTTATTAGGGAATACTAATGAAAAACTGTTTTTT
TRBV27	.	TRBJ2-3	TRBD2	CASRGGVGLASRDTQYF	TGTGCCAGCAGGGGAGGGGTCGGACTAGCCTCGAGAGATACGCAGTATTTT
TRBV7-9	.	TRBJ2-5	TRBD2	CASSLGLAGGPETQYF	TGTGCCAGCAGCCTGGGACTAGCGGGAGGCCCAGAGACCCAGTACTTC
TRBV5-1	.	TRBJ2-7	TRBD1	CASSLRDTGQGAYEQYF	TGCGCCAGCAGCTTGCGCGATACGGGACAGGGGGCTTACGAGCAGTACTTC
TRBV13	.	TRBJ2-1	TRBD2	CASSPRLAVLNEQFF	TGTGCCAGCAGCCCCAGACTAGCGGTACTCAATGAGCAGTTCTTC
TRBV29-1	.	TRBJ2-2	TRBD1	CSVGTGANTGELFF	TGCAGCGTCGGGACAGGAGCGAACACCGGGGAGCTGTTTTTT
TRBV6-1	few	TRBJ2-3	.	CASSRGTAGTDTQYF	TGTGCCAGCAGCCGCGGGACAGCAGGCACAGATACGCAGTATTTT
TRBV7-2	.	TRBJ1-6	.	CASSFRQHYNSPLHF	TGTGCCAGCAGCTTTCGACAGCACTATAATTCACCCCTCCACTTT
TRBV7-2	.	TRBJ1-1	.	CASSLERGTEAFF	TGTGCCAGCAGCTTAGAGCGGGGGACTGAAGCTTTCTTT
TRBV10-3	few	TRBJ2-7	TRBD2	CATRTSGSDEQYF	TGTGCCACCCGGACTAGCGGGTCCGACGAGCAGTACTTC
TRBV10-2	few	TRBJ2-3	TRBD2	CASSETGTSGGAGADTQYF	TGCGCCAGCAGTGAGACCGGGACTAGCGGGGGGGCAGGGGCAGATACGCAGTATTTT
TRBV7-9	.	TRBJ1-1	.	CASSAQGANTEAFF	TGTGCCAGCAGCGCACAGGGCGCGAACACTGAAGCTTTCTTT
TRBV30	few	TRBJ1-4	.	CAWRTGLDNEKLFF	TGTGCCTGGAGAACGGGACTGGATAATGAAAAACTGTTTTTT
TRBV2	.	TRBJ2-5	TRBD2	CAGGTSGGSPQYF	TGTGCCGGCGGGACTAGCGGGGGGAGTCCCCAGTACTTC
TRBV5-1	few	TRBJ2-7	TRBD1	CASSLANRGSSYEQYF	TGCGCCAGCAGCTTGGCCAACAGGGGAAGCTCCTACGAGCAGTACTTC
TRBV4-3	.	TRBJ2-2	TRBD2	CASSQAERGSTGELFF	TGCGCCAGCAGCCAAGCCGAGCGGGGGAGCACCGGGGAGCTGTTTTTT
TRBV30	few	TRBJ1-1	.	CACLLTGRAEAFF	TGTGCCTGCCTCCTAACTGGCCGCGCTGAAGCTTTCTTT
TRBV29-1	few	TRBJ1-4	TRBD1	CSVRDSFNEKLFF	TGCAGCGTGAGGGACAGTTTTAATGAAAAACTGTTTTTT
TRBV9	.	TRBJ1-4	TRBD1	CASSVVGGYDEKLFF	TGTGCCAGCAGCGTAGTAGGGGGCTATGATGAAAAACTGTTTTTT